These 6 T cell receptor beta chains were all obtained from the same sample, sequenced in a study of cytomegalovirus exposure and HLA in healthy donors. PCR primers comprised 60 Vbeta and 13 Jbeta primers. Data came from immunoSEQ multiplex PCR; TCRdb stores just in-frame clones and leaves some out. The sample consists of under 250,000 clones, approximately 85% of them appearing once. Sequencing input: PBMCs. These receptors originate from a woman aged 45-60 years in good health and CMV-seronegative.

The chain is built from TRBV28 and TRBJ1-5; D remains unclear. The length of the CDR3 is 18 residues. V gave up 5 bases and J gave up 0 bases, with 20 bases separating them. Germline CDR1 is MDHEN and CDR2 is SYDVKM. The DNA for the CDR3 is TGTGCCAGCAGTAACTTGCGGTTCGACCGGAGTAGCAATCAGCCCCAGCATTTT. Its protein is CASSNLRFDRSSNQPQHF.

V is TRBV10-2 and J is TRBJ2-1; 7 bases fit TRBD1. The V gene end was trimmed by 6 bases and the J gene end by 7 bases; junction bases not matched to a gene: 6. This CDR3 spans 13 amino acids. Germline CDR1 and CDR2: WSHSY and SAAADI. The CDR3 protein is CASRTGSANEQFF. In nucleotides, the CDR3 is TGCGCCAGCAGGACAGGGTCAGCAAATGAGCAGTTCTTC.

The genes are TRBV27 and TRBJ1-5; TRBD1 matches at 8 bases. The germline CDR1 and CDR2 sequences are MNHEY and SMNVEV (reference sequence). Trimming at V came to 6 bases and at J to 5 bases, leaving 18 bases not matched to a gene. The CDR3 is made up of 18 amino acids. DNA for the CDR3: TGTGCCAGCAGCCGAGAACGCTTGCGGACAGGGAGCTATCAGCCCCAGCATTTT. It yields the protein CASSRERLRTGSYQPQHF.

This clone was observed a handful of times. The V gene is TRBV30, the J gene TRBJ1-4; 9 nucleotides match TRBD1. Germline-derived CDR1 and CDR2 are GTSNPN and SVGIG (reference sequence). The CDR3 is 17 amino acids. Trimming removed 8 bases from V and 2 bases from J; junction bases left unmatched: 15. The CDR3 reads CARRGQGPPATNEKLFF. In DNA form, the CDR3 reads TGTGCCCGTAGGGGACAGGGTCCGCCCGCGACTAATGAAAAACTGTTTTTT.

The rearrangement links TRBV6-5 to TRBJ2-7; 8 positions agree with TRBD1. This CDR3 comprises 14 residues. With V trimmed by 2 bases and J by 4 bases, 4 bases remained unmatched. CDR1 is MNHEY, CDR2 SVGAGI, per germline. The CDR3 loop is CASSYGRQGYEQYF. The CDR3 coding sequence is TGTGCCAGCAGTTACGGCCGACAGGGGTACGAGCAGTACTTC.

The V and J genes are TRBV19 and TRBJ2-4, with TRBD1 as a possible D gene (6 bases). Per germline, CDR1 LNHDA and CDR2 SQIVND (reference sequence). Trimming pared 2 bases from V and 11 bases from J, leaving 10 bases between. This CDR3 is built from 12 residues. The CDR3 loop reads CASSISDRVQYF. The CDR3 DNA sequence: TGTGCCAGTAGTATATCGGACAGAGTTCAGTACTTC.